The clone carrying this T cell receptor beta chain has more than one count but fewer than ten. Antigen specificity is unknown. From roughly 390 ng of RNA, a library with molecular barcoded alpha/delta and beta/gamma adaptors was made. TCRdb reanalysed the reads using MiXCR and keeps one entry per CDR3 protein. The data show tens of thousands of distinct CDR3 sequences, 20% to 25% seen once. At the time of active disease, bone marrow was collected from every patient. The CDR3 spans 15 residues. V shed 2 bases and J shed 1 base, with 11 bases lying between them. CDR1 is MGHRA and CDR2 is YSYEKL in the germline V gene. These data belong to a study of read filtering for tumor transcriptome and immune sequencing. Study-level information: RNA-seq yielded only about 75 to 1,400 TCR reads, IR-seq about 3.5 to 10.27 million.

Study results and limitations: RNA-seq captured clonotypes less deeply and reliably than IR-seq.

The receptor comes from a donor at least 40 years old with multiple myeloma. The chain couples TRBV4-1 to TRBJ2-5, with a weak D call TRBD2 (6 bases). Sequenced sample: a population of CD138-negative cells sorted from bone marrow. CDR3 region: CASSQRRGAQETQYF. CDR3 bases: TGCGCCAGCAGCCAACGGAGGGGCGCCCAAGAGACCCAGTACTTC.